A selection of T cell receptor beta chains follows, all from one sample in a study of CXCR3-negative and CXCR3-positive naive CD8 T cells. Reprocessing the 5' RACE reads, TCRdb reports a single entry for every CDR3 protein and omits DNA. The sample has 120,000 or so distinct CDR3 sequences. The sequencing sample was made of naive CXCR3+ CD8+ T cells from blood. Receptors were obtained from a human donor in good health. Some clones in this sample may be carry-over from other donors' samples. Both conserved end residues are part of each CDR3. The order of the fields is V gene, J gene, CDR3 protein.

v_gene: TRBV6-2/TRBV6-3; j_gene: TRBJ2-7; CDR3aa: CASSLTDNIYEQYF
v_gene: TRBV7-8; j_gene: TRBJ2-1; CDR3aa: CASSLITASSYNEQFF
v_gene: TRBV7-6; j_gene: TRBJ2-5; CDR3aa: CASSLTGGTETQYF
v_gene: TRBV7-2; j_gene: TRBJ1-5; CDR3aa: CASSLAGAPGANQPQHF
v_gene: TRBV3-1; j_gene: TRBJ1-1; CDR3aa: CASSYRLEDTEAFF
v_gene: TRBV6-6; j_gene: TRBJ1-2; CDR3aa: CASSYDDLSYGYTF
v_gene: TRBV4-3; j_gene: TRBJ2-7; CDR3aa: CASSQDWRGSSYEQYF
v_gene: TRBV7-6; j_gene: TRBJ2-1; CDR3aa: CASSLLSLELNNEQFF
v_gene: TRBV12-3/TRBV12-4; j_gene: TRBJ2-1; CDR3aa: CASSFGPEQFF
v_gene: TRBV15; j_gene: TRBJ1-3; CDR3aa: CATSPSGNTIYF
v_gene: TRBV5-1; j_gene: TRBJ2-2; CDR3aa: CASSFLGGANTGELFF
v_gene: TRBV28; j_gene: TRBJ2-5; CDR3aa: CASSSSDLQETQYF
v_gene: TRBV20-1; j_gene: TRBJ1-1; CDR3aa: CSATLGNTEAFF
v_gene: TRBV29-1; j_gene: TRBJ2-7; CDR3aa: CSVPRDDSYEQYF
v_gene: TRBV20-1; j_gene: TRBJ2-7; CDR3aa: CSARGLSYEQYF
v_gene: TRBV29-1; j_gene: TRBJ2-1; CDR3aa: CSGDTGYNEQLF
v_gene: TRBV13; j_gene: TRBJ2-2; CDR3aa: CASSLEGYTGELFF
v_gene: TRBV2; j_gene: TRBJ1-5; CDR3aa: CASRAYSNQPQHF
v_gene: TRBV27; j_gene: TRBJ1-1; CDR3aa: CASTTGRPNTEAFF
v_gene: TRBV5-1; j_gene: TRBJ2-7; CDR3aa: CASSLAGTGIPSHLYEQYF
v_gene: TRBV29-1; j_gene: TRBJ2-3; CDR3aa: CSVSGLGGRVTDTQYF
v_gene: TRBV4-1; j_gene: TRBJ1-6; CDR3aa: CASSQFVRGEYNSPLHF
v_gene: TRBV5-1; j_gene: TRBJ2-7; CDR3aa: CASSIGTGHYEQYF
v_gene: TRBV7-6; j_gene: TRBJ2-7; CDR3aa: CASSLATGMVYEQYF
v_gene: TRBV7-9; j_gene: TRBJ1-2; CDR3aa: CASSPQGEYGYTF
v_gene: TRBV13; j_gene: TRBJ2-7; CDR3aa: CASSFSGLGEQYF
v_gene: TRBV19; j_gene: TRBJ2-3; CDR3aa: CASRRALFSTDTQYF
v_gene: TRBV7-9; j_gene: TRBJ2-1; CDR3aa: CAIRPGQAFGEQFF